Presented here are 21 T cell receptor beta chains from one specimen sequenced in a study of shared clonotypes between healthy human individuals. Only in-frame clones appear in the TCRdb table, and some are missing; sequencing was by immunoSEQ multiplex PCR. This sample carries fewer than 650,000 clones, around 77% of them seen once, and the ten largest clones take 12%. The sequenced sample consisted of PBMCs. The receptors shown here come from a woman aged 40 to 49 in good health. Some clones in this sample may be carry-over from other donors' samples.

The chain has TRBV7-2 and TRBJ2-5; D may correspond to TRBD1 or TRBD2 (5 bases each). The V gene's germline CDR1 is SGHTA and CDR2 FQGNSA. Trimming cost V 3 bases and J 2 bases, with 10 bases left between them. The CDR3 extends over 14 amino acids. This CDR3 reads CASSLGDGQETQYF. In DNA form, the CDR3 reads TGTGCCAGCAGCTTGGGGGACGGTCAAGAGACCCAGTACTTC.

J is TRBJ2-1 and V is TRBV7-2; D may be TRBD1 (5 bases). Germline CDR1 is SGHTA and CDR2 is FQGNSA. The CDR3 is 13 residues long. The V and J ends lost 5 bases and 7 bases respectively, with 12 bases between them. CDR3 loop: CASSISRANEQFF. CDR3 DNA: TGTGCCAGCAGCATCTCCAGGGCGAATGAGCAGTTCTTC.

The chain combines TRBV4-1 with TRBJ2-7; 7 positions agree with TRBD1. The CDR3 sequence is 13 residues long. The germline gives CDR1 MGHRA, CDR2 YSYEKL. J was trimmed by 3 bases and V by 11 bases; bases with no gene match: 10. CDR3 nucleotides: TGCGCCCGCCGCGCGAGGGGGCACTACGAGCAGTACTTC. Translated, it gives CARRARGHYEQYF.

This rearrangement joins TRBV5-1 to TRBJ2-1, with 11 bases matching TRBD2. Trimming cost V 5 bases and J 10 bases; bases outside gene matches: 14. Germline V gene lookup returns CDR1 SGHRS and CDR2 YFSETQ. The CDR3 spans 16 residues. CDR3 bases: TGCGCCAGCAGTTGGACTAGCGGGCCCTCGAAGGAGGAGCAGTTCTTC. Its protein product is CASSWTSGPSKEEQFF.

V and J are TRBV19 and TRBJ1-5; no clear D gene. The germline V gene has CDR1 LNHDA and CDR2 SQIVND (reference sequence). CDR3 length equals 15 residues. Trimming took 4 bases from V and 2 from J, leaving 12 bases between them. CDR3 coding DNA: TGTGCCAGTAGTAACGAGGGCTGGGGCAATCAGCCCCAGCATTTT. Residues: CASSNEGWGNQPQHF.

Turning to this clone: Other DNA sequences in this specimen translate into the identical CDR3. The chain uses TRBV30 and TRBJ1-2; possibly TRBD1 for D (5 bases). CDR3 length equals 13 residues. The germline gives CDR1 GTSNPN, CDR2 SVGIG (reference sequence). V lost 5 bases and J 0 bases, leaving 10 bases between the germline ends. CDR3 bases: TGTGCCTGGGGGGCGGTCGCTAACTATGGCTACACCTTC. Translated, it gives CAWGAVANYGYTF. Using reference TRBV30 and TRBJ1-2 for the parts outside the CDR3, the full variable domain is SQTIHQWPATLVQPVGSPLSLECTVEGTSNPNLYWYRQAAGRGLQLLFYSVGIGQISSEVPQNLSASRPQDRQFILSSKKLLLSDSGFYLCAWGAVANYGYTFGSGTRLTVV.

V and J are TRBV9 and TRBJ1-2; 7 bases are shared with TRBD1. CDR3 length equals 15 residues. Germline assignment: CDR1 SGDLS and CDR2 YYNGEE. Trimming cost V 2 bases and J 7 bases; bases outside gene matches: 11. CDR3 region: CASSVLARGEGGYTF. Here the CDR3 DNA reads TGTGCCAGCAGCGTCCTTGCCAGGGGGGAGGGTGGCTACACCTTC.

The CDR3 DNA follows: TGCGCCAGCAGCGTACTAGCGGGAGTAGACGAGCAGTACTTC. This gives the protein CASSVLAGVDEQYF. The chain employs TRBV5-1 and TRBJ2-7; 11 nucleotides agree with TRBD2. The length of the CDR3 is 14 residues. From germline, CDR1 is SGHRS and CDR2 YFSETQ. V lost 4 bases and J lost 5; bases outside the gene matches: 5.

The chain carries TRBV7-9 and TRBJ2-1, with 8 bases fitting TRBD1. There are 14 residues in the CDR3. With 5 bases clipped from V and 12 bases from J, the junction kept 12 bases outside the gene matches. The germline V gene encodes CDR1 SEHNR and CDR2 FQNEAQ (reference sequence). In nucleotides, the CDR3 is TGTGCCAGCAGCACCTGGACAGGGACCCTAAGGCAGTTCTTC. This encodes CASSTWTGTLRQFF.

This clone was observed once. A read error is likely here: a far larger clone is one base away. This likely comes from a read error, as the CDR3 has no conserved phenylalanine or tryptophan at its end. The V call is TRBV4-1, the J call TRBJ2-3, with 7 positions matching TRBD2. The trim removed 2 bases at V and 3 bases at J, leaving 8 bases unmatched. Germline V gene lookup returns CDR1 MGHRA and CDR2 YSYEKL. CDR3 length: 16 residues. The CDR3 DNA reads TGCGCCAGCAGCCAACGCGTGGGAGGGAAGACAGATACGCAGTATATT. It is translated as CASSQRVGGKTDTQYI.

DNA for the CDR3: TGTGCCAGCAGCTTAGGTGTTAGCGTCTACGAGCAGTACTTC. Protein product: CASSLGVSVYEQYF. This rearrangement joins TRBV11-2 to TRBJ2-7; perhaps TRBD2 as D (5 bases). V was cut by 1 base and J by 3 bases, with 10 bases left in between. The CDR3 consists of 14 residues. Per the germline V gene, CDR1 is SGHAT and CDR2 is FQNNGV.

The chain combines TRBV29-1 with TRBJ2-7, with D possibly being TRBD2 (5 bases). Trimming left V 0 bases short and J 4 bases short, with 10 bases between. Germline V lookup: CDR1 SQVTM, CDR2 ANQGSEA. The CDR3 loop spans 13 amino acids. CDR3 nucleotide sequence: TGCAGCGTTGAAGATTTAGGCGGGTACGAGCAGTACTTC. It specifies CSVEDLGGYEQYF.

The genes are TRBV11-2 and TRBJ2-5; no firm D call. Trimming took off 1 base at V and 2 bases at J, with 20 bases between the two ends. This CDR3 region has 18 residues. Per germline, CDR1 SGHAT and CDR2 FQNNGV. CDR3 sequence (DNA): TGTGCCAGCAGCTTAGTCGTGGGTTTTAAGGAAGTTCAAGAGACCCAGTACTTC. Protein: CASSLVVGFKEVQETQYF.

This rearrangement joins TRBV6-1 to TRBJ2-1; D gene unclear. Germline loops: CDR1 MNHNS, CDR2 SASEGT. Trimming shortened V by 2 bases and J by 8 bases, and 13 bases separated the two germline ends. This CDR3 spans 14 amino acids. CDR3 region: CASSEFVVGYEQFF. The CDR3 nucleotides are TGTGCCAGCAGTGAATTTGTTGTTGGCTATGAGCAGTTCTTC.

The J gene is TRBJ2-7, the V gene TRBV6-1; the D gene is possibly TRBD1 (5 bases). This CDR3 region has 12 residues. The germline V and J ends were trimmed by 6 bases and 6 bases, with 12 bases remaining between them. Germline V gene data show CDR1 as MNHNS and CDR2 as SASEGT. The CDR3 is CASSRDPPEQYF. The CDR3 nucleotides read TGTGCCAGCAGCAGGGATCCCCCCGAGCAGTACTTC.

The chain employs TRBV7-3 and TRBJ2-2; D is possibly TRBD1 (5 bases). The CDR3 sequence is 15 residues long. The V gene's germline CDR1 is SGHTA and CDR2 FQGTGA. With 1 base removed from V and 4 bases from J, the gap between germline ends came to 10 bases. The CDR3 DNA is TGTGCCAGCAGCTTAAATGGGGCATCCACCGGGGAGCTGTTTTTT. Translating it yields CASSLNGASTGELFF.

The chain recombines TRBV18 with TRBJ2-7; D gene unclear. This CDR3 is built from 13 residues. Per germline, CDR1 KGHSH and CDR2 LQKENI. Trimming shortened V by 2 bases and J by 2 bases, and 7 bases separated the two germline ends. The CDR3 region is CASSPGGTYEQYF. The CDR3 DNA is TGTGCCAGCTCACCAGGCGGTACCTACGAGCAGTACTTC.

The J gene is TRBJ2-2, the V gene TRBV11-3; D gene ambiguous. The CDR3 runs to 13 residues. V was cut by 2 bases and J by 3 bases, with 4 bases left in between. Germline V CDR1 and CDR2: SGHNT, YENEEA. Here the CDR3 DNA reads TGTGCCAGCAGCTTACCGGACACCGGGGAGCTGTTTTTT. Its translation: CASSLPDTGELFF.

This chain joins TRBV7-8 and TRBJ2-7; the match to TRBD2 covers 11 bases. This CDR3 has 19 residues. CDR1 is SGHVS and CDR2 is FQNEAQ in the germline V gene. V dropped 7 bases and J dropped 1; count of bases not matched to a gene: 18. DNA of the CDR3: TGTGCCAGCACCACTACCATGGATCTAGCGGGAGGCGCGTCCTACGAGCAGTACTTC. Protein sequence: CASTTTMDLAGGASYEQYF.

The genes are TRBV6-1 and TRBJ2-1, with 7 bases that match TRBD2. Looked up from germline, CDR1 is MNHNS and CDR2 is SASEGT. V trimming: 3 bases; J trimming: 4 bases; junction bases outside the gene matches: 9. The CDR3 totals 16 residues. The DNA of the CDR3 is TGTGCCAGCAGTGATCCGGGAGTGGGGGGGTACAATGAGCAGTTCTTC. It codes for CASSDPGVGGYNEQFF.

This clone appeared once. The chain carries TRBV27 and TRBJ2-3; D call uncertain. Looked up from germline, CDR1 is MNHEY and CDR2 is SMNVEV (reference sequence). The CDR3 runs 15 residues. The V gene lost 3 bases and the J gene lost 1 base, with 11 bases spanning the gap. The CDR3 DNA reads TGTGCCAGCAGTTTTATCGGCGAAGGCACAGATACGCAGTATTTT. Translation: CASSFIGEGTDTQYF.